Included here is one T cell receptor beta chain sequence, with context. Its specificity is not known. Generated by immunoSEQ multiplex PCR, the TCRdb table keeps only in-frame clones and is missing some. This table holds some 100,000 clones, about 91% found once. These data come from a study of siplizumab effects on memory and regulatory T cells. CDR3 length: 11 residues. Germline-derived CDR1 and CDR2 are GTSNPN and SVGIG (reference sequence). With 3 bases clipped from V and 8 bases from J, the junction kept 2 bases outside the gene matches. Regarding the study as a whole: Suppressive function of proliferating Tregs from siplizumab cultures was not confirmed. There appeared to be greater diversity in naive T cells than in memory cells, and naive T cells seemed major contributors to the alloresponse.

This TCR was recovered from a human donor in good health. Some clones in this sample may be carry-over from other donors' samples. The rearrangement uses TRBV30 and TRBJ1-1; 8 nucleotides match TRBD1. The specimen was CD4+ T cells sorted from blood. The CDR3 here is CAWRDRGEAFF. CDR3 bases: TGTGCCTGGAGAGACAGGGGCGAAGCTTTCTTT. Full variable domain (outside the CDR3, taken from reference TRBV30 and TRBJ1-1): SQTIHQWPATLVQPVGSPLSLECTVEGTSNPNLYWYRQAAGRGLQLLFYSVGIGQISSEVPQNLSASRPQDRQFILSSKKLLLSDSGFYLCAWRDRGEAFFGQGTRLTVV.